The clone carrying this TCR beta chain was counted a few times. Its antigen is undetermined. Assay used: immunoSEQ multiplex PCR; TCRdb lists only in-frame clones, some missing. The table shows around 2,000,000 clones, with around 93% occurring only once. The CDR3 has 14 residues. V was clipped by 2 bases and J by 4 bases, with 9 bases between them. CDR1 KGHSH and CDR2 LQKENI come from the germline V gene. The source of the sample is a study of shared clonotypes between healthy human individuals. Across the whole study: CD4 naive and memory got three plates each, CD8 naive two, CD8 memory one. Findings and caveats of the study: A reduction in generation probabilities was seen for non-shared clonotypes relative to those shared by all four donors. Only blood samples were collected, and tissue repertoires likely differ. An expected dependence of interdonor clonotype sharing on sequencing depth was noted.

The naive CD8 fraction comprised CD45RO-negative cells positively selected for CCR7 and excluded terminally differentiated effector memory CD45RA+ cells. The specimen was naive CD8+ T cells from PBMCs. The rearrangement links TRBV18 to TRBJ1-5, with D possibly being TRBD1 (6 bases). This TCR derives from a man aged 18 to 29 in good health. Some clones in this sample may be carry-over from other donors' samples. CDR3 nucleotide sequence: TGTGCCAGCTCACCAAGGGGGGTTAATCAGCCCCAGCATTTT. Amino acids: CASSPRGVNQPQHF.